The rows below give T cell receptor beta chains drawn from one sample of a study of shared clonotypes between healthy human individuals. Assay used: immunoSEQ multiplex PCR; TCRdb lists only in-frame clones, some missing. Here the sample spans millions of clones, 90% to 95% being singletons. The sequenced sample was naive CD4+ T cells sorted from blood. These receptors came from a man aged 18 to 35 in good health. The CDR3 runs from the conserved cysteine through the conserved F or W.

CDR3 protein,V gene
CASSRDRANQPQHF,TRBV6-5
CASSLSGGSGEQYF,TRBV7-9
CASRPPTGLDYEQYF,TRBV2
CASRLAGVPETQYF,TRBV27
CASGQGAKNIQYF,TRBV28
CASSPTRSNEQFF,TRBV5-6
CAISESWDFRNSPLHF,TRBV10-3
CASGATQGNTIYF,TRBV25-1
CASSGGRSNQPQHF,TRBV6-5
CASSLGTAYGYTF,TRBV5-1
CASSLVQSSYNSPLHF,TRBV5-5
CATSPGTGQYNEQFF,TRBV15
CASSRPVNTGELFF,TRBV6-1
CASAQTGGNEKLFF,TRBV19
CASSSTRTGRTGELFF,TRBV27
CAWSVPGRRGGRETQYF,TRBV30
CAWSVGWGGGYTF,TRBV30
CAITLDRAGNTEAFF,TRBV10-3
CASSPRSREEKLFF,TRBV5-8
CASRSKNQPQHF,TRBV19
CASSSRLAGTYEQYF,TRBV7-8
CASSRRGVGGELFF,TRBV7-2
CASSPMEKNQPQHF,TRBV18
CASSSSWGGPDNEQFF,TRBV6-5
CASSPTASYGYTF,TRBV6-1
CAWRPGTFSYEQYF,TRBV30
CASTTGTAVFYGYTF,TRBV6-1
CASSSGGTGNTIYF,TRBV11-3
CASSLAVQETQYF,TRBV4-1
CAISEGDVDTQYF,TRBV10-3
CAISVGYSGELFF,TRBV10-3
CASRLVRQDSTDTQYF,TRBV12-2
CASSESLSLETQYF,TRBV10-2